Here is one T cell receptor beta chain with its context. No cognate antigen has been identified for it. No much larger clonotype is one base removed from it; base qualities were not supplied. The sample belongs to a study of beta chain features in type 1 diabetes (dated by TCRdb to about 2018). Describing the broader study: Mean age, gender distribution, total cell number and subset yield did not differ between patients and healthy donors. A total of roughly 100 million sorted cells were examined across all samples, and a strong correlation was observed between cell number per subset and RNA yield. Whereas all 30 or so donors provided naive and central memory subsets, regulatory and stem cell-like memory subsets were isolated from just 8 patients and about eight healthy donors. The study compared TCRB repertoires of sorted circulating CD4+ T cell subsets between recently diagnosed type 1 diabetes patients and matched healthy donors. General study outcomes and caveats: Because cDNA was sequenced instead of genomic DNA, highly expressing activated cells could be over-represented, though the groups showed no difference in activation or CD3 levels. Only small numbers of individuals were included in the HLA sub-analyses, which left unresolved whether HLA type had any influence on TCRB rearrangement. Shorter templates might be favored by PCR, yet because patient and control samples were amplified and corrected together, any such skew would affect both groups equally. Naive, central memory and regulatory TCRB repertoires appeared to be more alike among patients than among healthy donors. At VDJ recombination sites, type 1 diabetes patients had fewer insertions and more deleted nucleotides, which implies abnormalities in thymic rearrangement. A moderate but significant shortening of TCRB CDR3 length was observed in type 1 diabetes patients in all four CD4+ subsets.

From a lookup of the germline V gene, CDR1 and CDR2 are SGHRS and YFSETQ. Measured from the cysteine to the phenylalanine, the CDR3 is 17 residues long. CDR3 DNA only is kept here, 51 bases in frame from base 1. V is cut back by 4 bases and J by 3 bases, with 5 bases in the junction unmatched. The entire amount of isolated RNA was reverse transcribed using the High Capacity cDNA Reverse Transcription Kit, so the sequenced TCRB transcripts were expressed ones. Deep immunoSEQ sequencing was performed on naive, central memory and regulatory T cell samples, with an average of around 3.4 million total reads per sample. Sorted cells were lysed in RLT buffer, and RNA was extracted using DNase-treated RNeasy Micro or Mini kits according to cell number. To prevent cross-contamination, every cell subset was processed on its own, while patient and healthy donor samples were processed together. The immunoSEQ multiplex PCR was used to amplify TCRB sequences from cDNA, yielding 87-bp fragments that span the CDR3 region. Sequencing of the amplicons was performed on the Illumina HiSeq platform. The study's own analysis went as follows. Synthetic template baselines were used to correct PCR bias computationally, reads within Hamming distance 2 were collapsed, and singletons that could not be merged were discarded. Reads were aligned against IMGT so that V, D and J genes, CDR3 length and insertions or deletions at six rearrangement sites could be assigned. Clonotype counts were normalized to sorted cell number within each subset before computing true diversity and Gini coefficients with the tcR R package. Repertoire sharing was quantified using the overlap coefficient calculated on TCRB nucleotide sequences. What TCRdb holds here is the immuneACCESS table cut down to in-frame rearrangements. Part of the clones is not present; checked against another copy, under half of the missing clones reflect an unresolved V gene, and the others are unexplained. V and J calls and clone size are those listed in that table; D and trimming were worked out from the DNA. This sample comprises some 63,000 clones, around three fifths of them detected only once. Roughly 2.4% of the sample comes from the top ten.

Each donor gave one peripheral blood draw, approximately 120 mL on average, collected into heparinised tubes. Naive, central memory, regulatory and stem cell-like memory CD4+ T cells were sorted on a BD FACSAria II using a panel including CD45RO, CCR7, CD25, CD127, CD95 and CD27. All sorted populations exceeded 95% purity. PBMCs were isolated right away by Lymphoprep density gradient centrifugation and were stained directly, without culture. Samples were stained and sorted in pairs, with one healthy donor and one patient per experiment, so that batch effects were minimized. The receptor chain draws on TRBV5-1 and TRBJ2-3; 16 of the junction bases match TRBD2. This clonotype was sampled from a woman younger than 30 in good health. The sequencing input was Tregs from blood. This specimen's cell subset or site label, interpreted: regulatory CD4+ T cells. The base sequence is TGCGCCAGCAGCCCGGGACTAGCGGGAGGGCCGACAGATACGCAGTATTTT. It specifies CASSPGLAGGPTDTQYF.